This TCR beta chain was sequenced for a study of CD8 T cells in Susac syndrome. Roughly 0.45 to 1 ug RNA was reverse transcribed with random hexamers. MiXCR, applied by TCRdb to the immunoSEQ multiplex PCR reads, yields one record per CDR3 protein. The repertoire holds some 260,000 distinct CDR3 sequences, with about 85% as singletons. V lost 6 bases, J lost 8 bases, and 9 bases stayed unmatched. There are 13 residues in the CDR3. CDR1 is MNHEY, CDR2 SMNVEV, per germline (reference sequence). Sequenced material: CD8+ T cells from PBMCs. This chain links TRBV27 with TRBJ1-1, with TRBD1 matching 7 bases. The sequence was collected from a human donor with multiple sclerosis. The DNA for the CDR3 is TGTGCCAGCAGACCCGCCGGGACAGTAGAAGCTTTCTTT. This sequence encodes CASRPAGTVEAFF.